These T cell receptor beta chains were read from a single sample in a study of T cells in Graves' hyperthyroidism and ophthalmopathy. Via MiXCR, TCRdb re-called the multiplex PCR reads, giving one row per CDR3 protein. The repertoire includes more than 300,000 distinct CDR3 sequences, about 15% of them detected once, and around 24% sits in the top ten. The sample was blood. These receptors all come from a woman aged 25 to 39 with Graves' hyperthyroidism. CDR3s include the opening cysteine and the closing phenylalanine or tryptophan. D genes are given only for firm matches. Only part of the rows carry a size: once, few, many, or a class if the clone is expanded.

V gene	clone size	J gene	D gene	CDR3 protein	CDR3 DNA
TRBV11-2	.	TRBJ2-1	TRBD2	CASSLGGLAGSRRDEQFF	TGTGCCAGCAGCTTAGGGGGACTAGCGGGTTCCCGCCGAGACGAGCAGTTCTTC
TRBV7-2	many	TRBJ2-3	.	CASSKRQASTDTQYF	TGTGCCAGCAGCAAACGACAGGCTAGCACAGATACGCAGTATTTT
TRBV20-1	few	TRBJ2-3	.	CSASPGTWPRADTQYF	TGCAGTGCTAGCCCCGGGACATGGCCCCGAGCAGATACGCAGTATTTT
TRBV28	many	TRBJ1-5	TRBD1	CASSFPGGQYSNQPQHF	TGTGCCAGCAGTTTTCCAGGGGGACAGTATAGCAATCAGCCCCAGCATTTT
TRBV27	.	TRBJ2-7	.	CASSLDSLSYEQYF	TGTGCCAGCAGTCTAGACTCACTCTCCTACGAGCAGTACTTC
TRBV11-2	many	TRBJ2-1	TRBD2	CASSPLSRGFYNEQFF	TGTGCCAGCAGCCCGCTATCGCGGGGGTTCTACAATGAGCAGTTCTTC
TRBV5-1	few	TRBJ2-2	TRBD1	CASSLYPDGTGGSGELFF	TGCGCCAGCAGCTTGTATCCCGACGGGACAGGGGGATCCGGGGAGCTGTTTTTT
TRBV29-1	few	TRBJ1-2	.	CSVVSTGSIYGYTF	TGCAGCGTTGTCTCGACAGGATCAATCTATGGCTACACCTTC
TRBV7-2	many	TRBJ2-5	.	CASSFYRGPETQYF	TGTGCCAGCAGCTTCTACCGCGGGCCAGAGACCCAGTACTTC
TRBV24-1	many	TRBJ2-3	TRBD2	CATSDLGRGDTQYF	TGTGCCACCAGTGATTTAGGGCGGGGGGATACGCAGTATTTT
TRBV18	many	TRBJ1-1	TRBD1	CASSLQGATEAFF	TGTGCCAGCAGCTTACAGGGGGCAACTGAAGCTTTCTTT
TRBV7-9	few	TRBJ2-7	TRBD2	CASSLSWGGGHEQYF	TGTGCCAGCAGCTTAAGTTGGGGCGGGGGGCACGAGCAGTACTTC
TRBV18	many	TRBJ1-1	.	CASSPDGAGWTEAFF	TGTGCCAGCTCACCAGATGGTGCAGGGTGGACTGAAGCTTTCTTT
TRBV11-2	many	TRBJ2-3	.	CASSPTGGTRSDTQYF	TGTGCCAGCAGCCCAACGGGGGGCACAAGGTCAGATACGCAGTATTTT
TRBV20-1	.	TRBJ2-7	.	CSASWDPFEQYF	TGCAGTGCTAGCTGGGATCCCTTCGAGCAGTACTTC
TRBV18	.	TRBJ1-2	.	CASSPWVDGYTF	TGTGCCAGCTCACCGTGGGTGGATGGCTACACCTTC
TRBV7-8	few	TRBJ2-7	.	CASSLAPGSSEQYF	TGTGCCAGCAGCTTAGCGCCAGGGTCCAGCGAGCAGTACTTC
TRBV6-1	few	TRBJ1-1	.	CANGRPGPPEAFF	TGTGCCAACGGGAGGCCCGGGCCACCTGAAGCTTTCTTT
TRBV19	.	TRBJ2-3	.	CASCLRAGTDTQYF	TGTGCCAGTTGCCTGAGGGCTGGCACAGATACGCAGTATTTT
TRBV29-1	many	TRBJ2-5	TRBD2	CSAEHGGETQYF	TGCAGCGCCGAACACGGGGGGGAGACCCAGTACTTC
TRBV10-3	.	TRBJ2-1	TRBD2	CAISEPGLAGGRHEQFF	TGTGCCATCAGTGAACCGGGACTAGCGGGAGGGCGGCATGAGCAGTTCTTC
TRBV11-2	.	TRBJ2-7	.	CASTSDFLSYGQYF	TGTGCCAGCACCTCCGACTTCCTTTCCTACGGGCAGTACTTC
TRBV2	many	TRBJ2-2	.	CASSASNGELFF	TGTGCCAGCAGTGCTAGCAACGGGGAGCTGTTTTTT
TRBV25-1	many	TRBJ1-6	.	CASSVRGVQPLHF	TGTGCCAGCAGTGTCAGGGGAGTCCAACCCCTCCACTTT
TRBV13	.	TRBJ1-5	.	CASSLTIRAGEQPQHF	TGTGCCAGCAGCTTAACGATCAGGGCCGGCGAACAGCCCCAGCATTTT
TRBV6-4	once	TRBJ2-2	.	CASSAGLSGELFF	TGTGCCAGCAGTGCTGGGCTGAGCGGGGAGCTGTTTTTT
TRBV28	many	TRBJ1-5	TRBD1	CASSPARGRRQPQHF	TGTGCCAGCAGTCCCGCCAGGGGGCGACGGCAGCCCCAGCATTTT
TRBV30	.	TRBJ2-1	.	CAGTGSSYNEQFF	TGTGCCGGGACCGGGAGCTCCTACAATGAGCAGTTCTTC
TRBV13	many	TRBJ2-1	.	CASSSTISESSYNEQFF	TGTGCCAGCAGCTCCACCATCAGCGAGAGCTCCTACAATGAGCAGTTCTTC
TRBV11-2	.	TRBJ2-7	TRBD2	CASSTGGSEYEQYF	TGTGCCAGCTCAACGGGAGGTTCGGAATACGAGCAGTACTTC
TRBV9	.	TRBJ1-4	.	CASSGGTYGTNEKLFF	TGTGCCAGCAGCGGTGGGACATACGGAACTAATGAAAAACTGTTTTTT
TRBV7-8	many	TRBJ2-1	.	CASSFFKGRGTYNEQFF	TGTGCCAGCAGCTTTTTCAAGGGTCGGGGAACCTACAATGAGCAGTTCTTC
TRBV7-8	many	TRBJ2-1	.	CASSLEVGGNEQFF	TGTGCCAGCAGCTTAGAGGTGGGGGGAAATGAGCAGTTCTTC
TRBV9	.	TRBJ2-2	.	CASSPRGRTVTGELFF	TGTGCCAGCAGCCCAAGGGGGAGGACGGTCACCGGGGAGCTGTTTTTT
TRBV20-1	many	TRBJ2-7	TRBD1	CSARTGTGGYEQYF	TGCAGTGCTAGAACCGGGACAGGGGGCTACGAGCAGTACTTC
TRBV10-2	.	TRBJ1-5	TRBD1	CASSDRTGYLNQPQHF	TGCGCCAGCAGTGATAGGACAGGGTATCTCAATCAGCCCCAGCATTTT
TRBV20-1	.	TRBJ2-6	TRBD1	CSARSRDRPTSGANVLTF	TGCAGTGCTAGATCCCGGGACAGGCCGACATCTGGGGCCAACGTCCTGACTTTC
TRBV9	many	TRBJ2-7	.	CASSPSQGSIYEQYF	TGTGCCAGCAGCCCCTCCCAGGGGTCGATCTACGAGCAGTACTTC
TRBV20-1	.	TRBJ2-1	.	CSARLGGRNNEQFF	TGCAGTGCTAGATTAGGGGGTCGTAACAATGAGCAGTTCTTC
TRBV30	.	TRBJ2-6	.	CAWRYSGANVLTF	TGTGCCTGGCGGTACTCTGGGGCCAACGTCCTGACTTTC
TRBV7-9	many	TRBJ2-7	TRBD1	CASSSGTVPYEQYF	TGTGCCAGCAGCTCCGGGACAGTACCGTACGAGCAGTACTTC